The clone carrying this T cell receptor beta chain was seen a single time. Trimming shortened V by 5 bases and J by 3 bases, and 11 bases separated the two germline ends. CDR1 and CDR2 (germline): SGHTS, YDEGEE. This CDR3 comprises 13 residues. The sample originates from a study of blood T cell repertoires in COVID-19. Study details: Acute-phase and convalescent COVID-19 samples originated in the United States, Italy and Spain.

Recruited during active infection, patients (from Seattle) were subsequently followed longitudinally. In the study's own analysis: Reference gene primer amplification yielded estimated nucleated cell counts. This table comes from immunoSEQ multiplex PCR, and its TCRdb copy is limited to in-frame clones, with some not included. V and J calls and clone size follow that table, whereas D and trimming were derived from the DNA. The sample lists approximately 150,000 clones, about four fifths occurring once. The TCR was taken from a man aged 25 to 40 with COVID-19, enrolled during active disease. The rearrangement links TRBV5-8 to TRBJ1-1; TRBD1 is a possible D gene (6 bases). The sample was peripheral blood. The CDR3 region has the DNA TGTGCCAGCAGTCACAGGGACGACACTGAAGCTTTCTTT. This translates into CASSHRDDTEAFF.